What follows are 25 T cell receptor beta chains derived from one specimen sequenced in a study of coeliac disease. Repertoires were generated with immunoSEQ multiplex PCR, while TCRdb's copy carries only in-frame clones and drops some. The sample shows 4,000 to 5,500 clones, about 71% of them seen only once. The sequenced sample was lymphocytes from the gut lamina propria. These receptors all stem from a man aged 18-30 years with celiac disease on a gluten-free diet.

The table lists this clone with a few counts. CDR3 DNA: TGTGCCAGCAGCTTAGGATGGACAGGGGGCTACAATGAGCAGTTCTTC. As protein: CASSLGWTGGYNEQFF. V usage is TRBV7-7 and J usage is TRBJ2-1, with 10 bases that match TRBD1. The ends lost 1 base at V and 3 bases at J; junction bases unmatched: 3. The CDR3 is 16 residues long. Looked up from germline, CDR1 is SSHAT and CDR2 is FNYEAQ (reference sequence). Full variable domain (remainder filled in from reference TRBV7-7 and TRBJ2-1): GAGVSQSPRYKVTKRGQDVTLRCDPISSHATLYWYQQALGQGPEFLTYFNYEAQPDKSGLPSDRFSAERPEGSISTLTIQRTEQRDSAMYRCASSLGWTGGYNEQFFGPGTRLTVL.

The V gene is TRBV4-1, the J gene TRBJ1-3, with D maybe TRBD1 (5 bases). Germline V CDR1 and CDR2: MGHRA, YSYEKL. CDR3 length equals 17 residues. Trimming left V 4 bases short and J 4 bases short, with 20 bases between. CDR3 loop: CASSPGGGPGWGNTIYF. The DNA of the CDR3 is TGCGCCAGCAGCCCCGGGGGGGGACCGGGTTGGGGAAACACCATATATTTT.

This clone was seen a few times. This chain connects TRBV27 to TRBJ2-5; unclear D gene. CDR1 MNHEY and CDR2 SMNVEV come from the germline V gene (reference sequence). Trimming shortened V by 4 bases and J by 5 bases, and 8 bases separated the two germline ends. CDR3 size: 12 residues. The CDR3 sequence: CASSSREETQYF. The CDR3 coding sequence is TGTGCCAGCAGTTCCCGCGAGGAGACCCAGTACTTC.

The genes are TRBV18 and TRBJ2-2; D may be TRBD2 (5 bases). Germline values: CDR1 KGHSH, CDR2 LQKENI. Trimming removed 2 bases from V and 4 bases from J, with 11 bases in between. This CDR3 spans 15 amino acids. CDR3 region: CASSPTASRTGELFF. The CDR3 DNA reads TGTGCCAGCTCACCAACGGCTAGCCGCACCGGGGAGCTGTTTTTT.

The chain combines TRBV29-1 with TRBJ1-3; the D is unclear. The CDR3 has 14 residues. Per germline, CDR1 SQVTM and CDR2 ANQGSEA. Trimming stripped 2 bases from V and 0 bases from J, with 8 bases between. CDR3 coding DNA: TGCAGCGTTGAAAGTCCAGACTCTGGAAACACCATATATTTT. Protein product: CSVESPDSGNTIYF.

The chain has TRBV7-9 and TRBJ1-2; a possible D gene is TRBD1 (5 bases). Germline loops: CDR1 SEHNR, CDR2 FQNEAQ (reference sequence). The CDR3 has 12 amino acids. Trimming pared 4 bases from V and 4 bases from J, leaving 7 bases between. The CDR3 DNA is TGTGCCAGCAGCTCGGGACTCTATGGCTACACCTTC. Its protein is CASSSGLYGYTF.

J is TRBJ1-6 and V is TRBV30; D is perhaps TRBD1 (5 bases). V was cut by 8 bases and J by 0 bases, with 14 bases left in between. There are 15 residues in the CDR3. Per the germline V gene, CDR1 is GTSNPN and CDR2 is SVGIG (reference sequence). The CDR3 DNA is TGTGCCGTAGGGGCATTGAGCTCCTATAATTCACCCCTCCACTTT. It specifies CAVGALSSYNSPLHF.

The chain links TRBV6-5 to TRBJ2-7; tentative D call: TRBD1 (5 bases). This CDR3 is 16 amino acids long. From germline, CDR1 is MNHEY and CDR2 SVGAGI. Trimming stripped 0 bases from V and 0 bases from J, with 12 bases between. CDR3 DNA sequence: TGTGCCAGCAGTTACTCTCCAGGGTCGAGCTCCTACGAGCAGTACTTC. Translating it yields CASSYSPGSSSYEQYF.

This chain connects TRBV6-1 to TRBJ2-7, with 8 nucleotides matching TRBD1. The V and J ends lost 8 bases and 0 bases, in that order; junction bases with no gene match: 9. The CDR3 runs 15 residues. The germline gives CDR1 MNHNS, CDR2 SASEGT. CDR3 sequence: CASGSTGASSYEQYF. DNA of the CDR3: TGTGCCAGCGGGTCGACAGGGGCGAGCTCCTACGAGCAGTACTTC.

The chain is built from TRBV4-3 and TRBJ2-7, with D perhaps matching TRBD2 (7 bases). The CDR3 runs to 16 residues. V was trimmed by 0 bases and J by 2 bases, leaving 14 bases between them. Germline V gene data show CDR1 as LGHNA and CDR2 as YSLEER. The CDR3 region is CASSQDPGGGPYEQYF. The CDR3 DNA sequence: TGCGCCAGCAGCCAAGATCCGGGCGGGGGCCCCTACGAGCAGTACTTC.

This clone is deemed hyperexpanded (1% or more). The same CDR3 is also encoded by other DNA sequences in this sample. The J gene is TRBJ1-1, the V gene TRBV5-1; D not resolved. V was trimmed by 0 bases and J by 11 bases, leaving 8 bases between them. Germline V gene lookup returns CDR1 SGHRS and CDR2 YFSETQ. This CDR3 has 11 residues. The CDR3 nucleotides are TGCGCCAGCAGCTTGGCCGGTCTCGCTTTCTTT. Its protein is CASSLAGLAFF.

In its sample, this clone was seen a few times. This sequence joins TRBV30 and TRBJ1-5; 7 bases line up with TRBD1. The CDR3 totals 13 residues. J was trimmed by 4 bases and V by 5 bases; bases with no gene match: 5. Germline lookup yields CDR1 GTSNPN and CDR2 SVGIG (reference sequence). The CDR3 loop is CAWGGQENQPQHF. DNA for the CDR3: TGTGCCTGGGGAGGACAGGAAAATCAGCCCCAGCATTTT.

This chain connects TRBV11-3 to TRBJ2-2, with 7 bases that match TRBD1. The CDR3 runs 16 residues. Germline V gene data show CDR1 as SGHNT and CDR2 as YENEEA. V trimming: 4 bases; J trimming: 1 base; junction bases outside the gene matches: 6. The CDR3 DNA reads TGTGCCAGCAGCTCGCGGACAGGAGAGAACACCGGGGAGCTGTTTTTT. Its translation is CASSSRTGENTGELFF.

The chain uses TRBV15 and TRBJ2-7; 8 positions match TRBD1. CDR1 is LNHNV and CDR2 is YYDKDF in the germline V gene (reference sequence). CDR3 length: 15 amino acids. J lost 3 bases, V lost 3 bases, and 7 bases had no gene match. The CDR3 sequence is CATSRSTGQDYEQYF. CDR3 DNA: TGTGCCACCAGCAGGTCGACGGGACAGGACTACGAGCAGTACTTC.

The chain uses TRBV15 and TRBJ1-2; possible D gene TRBD1, 5 bases. Per the germline V gene, CDR1 is LNHNV and CDR2 is YYDKDF (reference sequence). V lost 0 bases and J 4 bases, leaving 9 bases between the germline ends. This CDR3 is 14 amino acids long. The CDR3 nucleotides read TGTGCCACCAGCAGAGAAGGCGGGACCTATGGCTACACCTTC. Protein product: CATSREGGTYGYTF. Variable domain in full (rest from reference TRBV15 and TRBJ1-2): DAMVIQNPRYQVTQFGKPVTLSCSQTLNHNVMYWYQQKSSQAPKLLFHYYDKDFNNEADTPDNFQSRRPNTSFCFLDIRSPGLGDTAMYLCATSREGGTYGYTFGSGTRLTVV.

The rearrangement uses TRBV5-1 and TRBJ2-1, with TRBD1 as a possible D gene (5 bases). Trimming took off 0 bases at V and 5 bases at J, with 15 bases between the two ends. Germline V gene data show CDR1 as SGHRS and CDR2 as YFSETQ. The CDR3 totals 16 residues. The CDR3 sequence is CASSLVAGNSHNEQFF. The CDR3 DNA reads TGCGCCAGCAGCTTGGTCGCAGGGAATAGCCACAATGAGCAGTTCTTC.

The V gene is TRBV15, the J gene TRBJ2-7, with 7 nucleotides matching TRBD1. Germline CDR1 LNHNV, CDR2 YYDKDF (reference sequence). J lost 4 bases, V lost 5 bases, and 14 bases had no gene match. This CDR3 contains 16 residues. This CDR3 is CATSGPGEKGAYEQYF. Here the CDR3 DNA reads TGTGCCACCAGCGGCCCAGGAGAGAAGGGGGCTTACGAGCAGTACTTC.

The V and J genes are TRBV19 and TRBJ2-5; perhaps TRBD2 as D (6 bases). V dropped 4 bases and J dropped 0 bases, with 33 bases sitting between them. The CDR3 has 22 amino acids. Germline V gene data show CDR1 as LNHDA and CDR2 as SQIVND (reference sequence). In DNA, the CDR3 is TGTGCCAGTAGTAAGGTGCCCATGACTAGGTTCATGACTAGGTCGTACCAAGAGACCCAGTACTTC. Its protein is CASSKVPMTRFMTRSYQETQYF. The full variable domain, completed using reference TRBV19 and TRBJ2-5, is DGGITQSPKYLFRKEGQNVTLSCEQNLNHDAMYWYRQDPGQGLRLIYYSQIVNDFQKGDIAEGYSVSREKKESFPLTVTSAQKNPTAFYLCASSKVPMTRFMTRSYQETQYFGPGTRLLVL.

The chain has TRBV11-2 and TRBJ1-1; D remains ambiguous. Trimming pared 5 bases from V and 7 bases from J, leaving 8 bases between. Per germline, CDR1 SGHAT and CDR2 FQNNGV. This CDR3 region has 11 residues. CDR3 DNA sequence: TGTGCCAGCAGCCTTGCACTTGAAGCTTTCTTT. This translates into CASSLALEAFF.

The J gene is TRBJ1-1, the V gene TRBV7-9; TRBD1 is a possible D gene (5 bases). The CDR3 loop spans 14 amino acids. The germline CDR1 and CDR2 sequences are SEHNR and FQNEAQ (reference sequence). Trimming took 5 bases from V and 1 from J, leaving 11 bases between them. CDR3 coding DNA: TGTGCCAGCAGCGCCCAGGGTACGAACACTGAAGCTTTCTTT. Protein product: CASSAQGTNTEAFF.

This clone has only one observation. This chain connects TRBV4-1 to TRBJ1-5; unclear D gene. Germline-derived CDR1 and CDR2 are MGHRA and YSYEKL. V was cut by 0 bases and J by 2 bases, with 8 bases left in between. The CDR3 has 15 amino acids. The CDR3: CASSQEGRGNQPQHF. The CDR3 DNA reads as TGCGCCAGCAGCCAAGAAGGGAGGGGCAATCAGCCCCAGCATTTT.

The chain uses TRBV9 and TRBJ1-2, with TRBD1 matching over 9 bases. The CDR3 length is 14 residues. V shed 0 bases, J shed 9 bases, and the junction held 6 bases outside the gene matches. The germline V gene has CDR1 SGDLS and CDR2 YYNGEE. The CDR3 DNA reads as TGTGCCAGCAGCGTAGATCACAGGGGGCTGCGCTACACCTTC. The encoded protein is CASSVDHRGLRYTF.

The chain uses TRBV10-2 and TRBJ2-5; 9 nucleotides align to TRBD2. The CDR3 runs to 15 residues. Germline trimming cut 2 bases from V and 5 bases from J; bases unmatched to any gene: 6. CDR1 WSHSY and CDR2 SAAADI come from the germline V gene. In nucleotides, the CDR3 is TGCGCCAGCAGTGAGGCGGGGGGGCGTTCGGAGACCCAGTACTTC. It is translated as CASSEAGGRSETQYF.

This chain connects TRBV7-3 to TRBJ2-5, with no clear D. V was cut by 5 bases and J by 2 bases, with 15 bases left in between. Germline V gene lookup returns CDR1 SGHTA and CDR2 FQGTGA. The CDR3 totals 15 residues. This chain's CDR3 is CASSTTPRDQETQYF. As DNA, the CDR3 is TGTGCCAGCAGCACTACCCCGAGAGATCAAGAGACCCAGTACTTC.

The chain has TRBV2 and TRBJ1-2, with D unclear. The CDR3 covers 12 residues. The V gene lost 6 bases and the J gene lost 8 bases, with 13 bases spanning the gap. CDR1 and CDR2 from the germline V gene are SNHLY and FYNNEI. In nucleotides, the CDR3 is TGTGCCAGCAGCGGCGGAGCGGGCGGCTACACCTTC. Protein sequence: CASSGGAGGYTF.